These 30 T cell receptor beta chains came from one sample sequenced in a study of shared clonotypes between healthy human individuals. Sequenced by immunoSEQ multiplex PCR; TCRdb stores in-frame clones only, minus some. In the table there are millions of clones, approximately 93% of which are singletons. Sequenced material: naive CD4+ T cells from PBMCs. Subset in this sample: CD45RA+ positively selected. The receptors come from a man aged 18-30 years in good health. Some clones in this sample may be carry-over from other donors' samples.

Comment on this clone: This specimen includes other DNA sequences encoding the same CDR3. The genes are TRBV11-3 and TRBJ2-1; unclear D gene. The germline V gene encodes CDR1 SGHNT and CDR2 YENEEA. The CDR3 is 13 residues long. V lost 5 bases and J 0 bases, leaving 5 bases between the germline ends. The CDR3 DNA follows: TGTGCCAGCAGCCTCAACTCCTACAATGAGCAGTTCTTC. It specifies CASSLNSYNEQFF.

The chain carries TRBV28 and TRBJ1-3; 9 bases match TRBD1. J was trimmed by 4 bases and V by 2 bases; bases with no gene match: 6. The CDR3 has 16 amino acids. CDR1 MDHEN and CDR2 SYDVKM come from the germline V gene. CDR3 in DNA: TGTGCCAGCAGTTTAGGTTACAGGGGGCGAGGAAACACCATATATTTT. Translated, it gives CASSLGYRGRGNTIYF.

This sequence joins TRBV10-3 and TRBJ2-7; a possible D gene is TRBD1 (6 bases). CDR3 length equals 12 residues. V dropped 6 bases and J dropped 4 bases, with 10 bases sitting between them. In germline, CDR1 is ENHRY, CDR2 SYGVKD. The CDR3 is CAISRQDYEQYF. Written as DNA, the CDR3 is TGTGCCATCAGCCGACAGGATTACGAGCAGTACTTC.

The chain links TRBV6-1 to TRBJ2-7; D remains ambiguous. Germline-derived CDR1 and CDR2 are MNHNS and SASEGT. V lost 7 bases to trimming and J lost 2 bases, with 6 bases between them. The CDR3 extends over 11 amino acids. The CDR3 DNA follows: TGTGCCAGCACCCGACCCTACGAGCAGTACTTC. Its protein product is CASTRPYEQYF.

The rearrangement links TRBV28 to TRBJ1-1; 8 nucleotides match TRBD1. The CDR3 has 13 residues. Germline loops: CDR1 MDHEN, CDR2 SYDVKM. Trimming took 6 bases from V and 7 from J; bases not matched to a gene: 7. In DNA form, the CDR3 reads TGTGCCAGCAGGACACCGGGACAGGTTGAAGCTTTCTTT. Translating it yields CASRTPGQVEAFF.

The genes are TRBV2 and TRBJ2-7; D not certain. The CDR3 runs 13 residues. V was shortened by 5 bases and J by 1 base, with 9 bases between the two germline ends. The germline CDR1 and CDR2 sequences are SNHLY and FYNNEI. CDR3 DNA sequence: TGTGCCAGCAGTCCCTTTGGGTCCTACGAGCAGTACTTC. Translating gives CASSPFGSYEQYF. Looking up the rest from reference TRBV2 and TRBJ2-7 gives the full variable domain: EPEVTQTPSHQVTQMGQEVILRCVPISNHLYFYWYRQILGQKVEFLVSFYNNEISEKSEIFDDQFSVERPDGSNFTLKIRSTKLEDSAMYFCASSPFGSYEQYFGPGTRLTVT.

V and J are TRBV14 and TRBJ2-5, with TRBD1 matching 8 bases. CDR1 and CDR2 (germline): SGHDN, FVKESK. The J segment lost 2 bases and the V segment lost 2 bases, leaving 4 bases of the junction unmatched. This CDR3 contains 15 residues. DNA for the CDR3: TGTGCCAGCAGCCAATGGGGGACAGGTCAAGAGACCCAGTACTTC. This gives the protein CASSQWGTGQETQYF. The full variable domain, completed using reference TRBV14 and TRBJ2-5, is EAGVTQFPSHSVIEKGQTVTLRCDPISGHDNLYWYRRVMGKEIKFLLHFVKESKQDESGMPNNRFLAERTGGTYSTLKVQPAELEDSGVYFCASSQWGTGQETQYFGPGTRLLVL.

V usage is TRBV7-8 and J usage is TRBJ1-2; 7 bases are shared with TRBD1. Germline values: CDR1 SGHVS, CDR2 FQNEAQ. The ends lost 5 bases at V and 5 bases at J; junction bases unmatched: 2. CDR3 length: 12 residues. The CDR3 sequence is CASSPGQYGYTF. The CDR3 DNA reads TGTGCCAGCAGCCCGGGACAGTATGGCTACACCTTC.

The genes are TRBV6-9 and TRBJ1-3; D is unclear. Germline loops: CDR1 MNHGY, CDR2 SVAAGI. Trimming pared 4 bases from V and 8 bases from J, leaving 24 bases between. The CDR3 is 17 residues long. CDR3 in amino acids: CASSSEWLKTLGDTIYF. The CDR3 nucleotides read TGTGCCAGCAGTTCCGAATGGCTCAAGACCCTTGGGGACACCATATATTTT.

In the case of this clone: Other DNA sequences in this specimen translate into the identical CDR3. The V and J genes are TRBV7-6 and TRBJ2-1, with TRBD1 matching 9 bases. The CDR3 totals 15 residues. The V and J ends lost 4 bases and 3 bases, in that order; junction bases with no gene match: 4. The V gene's germline CDR1 is SGHVS and CDR2 FNYEAQ. CDR3 amino acids: CASSSGTGNYNEQFF. The CDR3 region has the DNA TGTGCCAGCAGCTCTGGGACAGGGAACTACAATGAGCAGTTCTTC.

The chain recombines TRBV5-1 with TRBJ2-1, with 9 bases aligning to TRBD2. The length of the CDR3 is 20 residues. Trimming at V came to 4 bases and at J to 2 bases, leaving 19 bases not matched to a gene. The germline V gene encodes CDR1 SGHRS and CDR2 YFSETQ. CDR3 loop: CASSRYHGLATLAAYNEQFF. The CDR3 DNA is TGCGCCAGCAGCCGATATCACGGACTAGCGACTTTGGCGGCCTACAATGAGCAGTTCTTC.

The gene calls are TRBV9 and TRBJ2-1; D perhaps matches TRBD2 (6 bases). Germline V gene sequence: CDR1 SGDLS, CDR2 YYNGEE. The CDR3 sequence is 15 residues long. Trimming took off 4 bases at V and 8 bases at J, with 19 bases between the two ends. CDR3 bases: TGTGCCAGCAGCTCCAGACTAGATGAATCCGATGAGCAGTTCTTC. This translates into CASSSRLDESDEQFF.

The chain employs TRBV7-2 and TRBJ2-1, with 8 positions matching TRBD2. V lost 5 bases, J lost 5 bases, and 8 bases stayed unmatched. The CDR3 totals 15 residues. From germline, CDR1 is SGHTA and CDR2 FQGNSA. This chain's CDR3 is CASSRWTSQNNEQFF. Written as DNA, the CDR3 is TGTGCCAGCAGCCGGTGGACTAGCCAAAACAATGAGCAGTTCTTC.

The chain has TRBV7-3 and TRBJ2-7; tentatively, D is TRBD1 or TRBD2 (5 bases each). This CDR3 spans 13 amino acids. V was clipped by 5 bases and J by 7 bases, with 15 bases between them. Germline values: CDR1 SGHTA, CDR2 FQGTGA. The CDR3 bases are TGTGCCAGCAGCCCCTCTTGGGGGTTGGAGCAGTACTTC. This translates into CASSPSWGLEQYF.

The chain recombines TRBV6-5 with TRBJ1-2, with no clear D. Germline V lookup: CDR1 MNHEY, CDR2 SVGAGI. Trimming left V 2 bases short and J 0 bases short, with 10 bases between. The CDR3 covers 15 residues. The CDR3 is CASSYTYTTNYGYTF. The DNA for the CDR3 is TGTGCCAGCAGTTACACCTACACCACTAACTATGGCTACACCTTC.

J is TRBJ2-3 and V is TRBV7-9; D possibly uses TRBD1 or TRBD2 (5 bases each). The germline V and J ends were trimmed by 1 base and 6 bases, with 17 bases remaining between them. CDR1 and CDR2 (germline): SEHNR, FQNEAQ (reference sequence). The CDR3 has 16 residues. CDR3 loop: CASSLVWGSVGDTQYF. CDR3 nucleotides: TGTGCCAGCAGCTTAGTATGGGGGTCAGTGGGGGATACGCAGTATTTT.

This rearrangement joins TRBV25-1 to TRBJ2-3; D ambiguous. This CDR3 region has 12 residues. The ends were cut back, 4 bases at V and 2 bases at J, with 4 bases in the middle. CDR1 is MGHDK, CDR2 SYGVNS, per germline. The CDR3 reads CASSGNTDTQYF. Here the CDR3 DNA reads TGTGCCAGCAGTGGAAACACAGATACGCAGTATTTT.

The rearrangement uses TRBV4-1 and TRBJ2-3, with D unresolved. V gave up 2 bases and J gave up 2 bases, with 14 bases separating them. The CDR3 covers 16 residues. CDR1 and CDR2 (germline): MGHRA, YSYEKL. CDR3 region: CASSQNWPRDTDTQYF. The CDR3 coding sequence is TGCGCCAGCAGCCAAAATTGGCCTAGAGACACAGATACGCAGTATTTT.

The J gene is TRBJ2-7, the V gene TRBV30, with a weak D call TRBD1 (6 bases). Germline CDR1 and CDR2: GTSNPN and SVGIG (reference sequence). Trimming took off 3 bases at V and 0 bases at J, with 12 bases between the two ends. There are 14 residues in the CDR3. In DNA form, the CDR3 reads TGTGCCTGGAGCTACAGGGTTTCCTCCTACGAGCAGTACTTC. Amino acids: CAWSYRVSSYEQYF.

To note about this clone: This same CDR3 is encoded by further DNA sequences in the sample. The rearrangement links TRBV18 to TRBJ2-5; 8 positions match TRBD1. CDR1 and CDR2 (germline): KGHSH, LQKENI. This CDR3 is 14 amino acids long. V was clipped by 6 bases and J by 2 bases; unmatched bases: 5. CDR3 in amino acids: CASSLGQGQETQYF. The CDR3, as DNA: TGTGCCAGCTCGCTTGGACAGGGTCAAGAGACCCAGTACTTC. The complete variable domain, with remaining parts taken from reference TRBV18 and TRBJ2-5, reads NAGVMQNPRHLVRRRGQEARLRCSPMKGHSHVYWYRQLPEEGLKFMVYLQKENIIDESGMPKERFSAEFPKEGPSILRIQQVVRGDSAAYFCASSLGQGQETQYFGPGTRLLVL.

This rearrangement joins TRBV28 to TRBJ2-3; a possible D gene is TRBD2 (7 bases). The V gene lost 6 bases and the J gene lost 4 bases, with 14 bases spanning the gap. Germline V CDR1 and CDR2: MDHEN, SYDVKM. This CDR3 is 14 amino acids long. The CDR3 here is CASRGGGRPDTQYF. The CDR3 region has the DNA TGTGCCAGCAGGGGGGGCGGGAGACCAGATACGCAGTATTTT.

V usage is TRBV4-2 and J usage is TRBJ2-7; 7 bases agree with TRBD2. The ends lost 4 bases at V and 0 bases at J; junction bases unmatched: 9. CDR3 length equals 16 residues. Looked up from germline, CDR1 is LGHNA and CDR2 is YNFKEQ. CDR3 DNA sequence: TGTGCCAGCAGCCCAACTAGCGCTCTGGCCTCCTACGAGCAGTACTTC. Amino acids: CASSPTSALASYEQYF.

This chain uses TRBV19 with TRBJ2-5, with TRBD2 matching 8 bases. The junction had 7 bases not matched to a gene; V was cut back by 6 bases and J by 4 bases. The length of the CDR3 is 14 residues. Per germline, CDR1 LNHDA and CDR2 SQIVND (reference sequence). The CDR3 protein is CASSRPSGGETQYF. For the CDR3, the DNA is TGTGCCAGTAGCCGGCCCAGCGGGGGAGAGACCCAGTACTTC.

The chain couples TRBV5-1 to TRBJ2-7, with a weak D call TRBD2 (7 bases). The CDR3 is 17 amino acids. V lost 0 bases and J lost 4, with 20 bases in between. CDR1 and CDR2 from the germline V gene are SGHRS and YFSETQ. In nucleotides, the CDR3 is TGCGCCAGCAGCTTGGCCGGGGGAGGGACAATCCTTTACGAGCAGTACTTC. Translating gives CASSLAGGGTILYEQYF.

The chain carries TRBV28 and TRBJ2-2; no firm D call. Germline V gene lookup returns CDR1 MDHEN and CDR2 SYDVKM. The CDR3 has 14 amino acids. V shed 8 bases and J shed 0 bases, with 10 bases lying between them. CDR3 residues: CASAVSTNTGELFF. DNA of the CDR3: TGTGCCAGCGCGGTCTCCACGAACACCGGGGAGCTGTTTTTT.

The J gene is TRBJ2-7, the V gene TRBV5-1; 8 bases are shared with TRBD1. Germline lookup yields CDR1 SGHRS and CDR2 YFSETQ. Trimming cost V 0 bases and J 5 bases; bases outside gene matches: 7. This CDR3 is 15 amino acids long. The CDR3 sequence is CASSLGQGIRDEQYF. CDR3 sequence (DNA): TGCGCCAGCAGCTTGGGACAGGGGATTCGGGACGAGCAGTACTTC.

The chain combines TRBV6-5 with TRBJ2-3; D is possibly TRBD2 (5 bases). The CDR3 spans 16 residues. Between the trimmed V and J ends, which lost 2 bases and 0 bases, there was a span of 12 bases. Germline values: CDR1 MNHEY, CDR2 SVGAGI. The CDR3 reads CASSYVRTLSTDTQYF. DNA for the CDR3: TGTGCCAGCAGTTACGTTAGGACTCTGAGCACAGATACGCAGTATTTT.

This clone was recorded only once. CDR3 amino acids: CAISPSVLYGYTF. The CDR3 DNA reads TGTGCCATCAGCCCGAGTGTCCTCTATGGCTACACCTTC. The chain couples TRBV10-3 to TRBJ1-2; D is undetermined. V lost 6 bases, J lost 4 bases, and 12 bases lay in between. Germline values: CDR1 ENHRY, CDR2 SYGVKD. This CDR3 region has 13 residues.

The gene calls are TRBV5-8 and TRBJ1-4; D might be TRBD1 (6 bases). The CDR3 consists of 17 residues. V was pared by 1 base and J by 0 bases, with 13 bases between. Germline V gives CDR1 SGHTS, CDR2 YDEGEE. CDR3 loop: CASSLRRGTSTNEKLFF. The CDR3 nucleotides read TGTGCCAGCAGCTTGCGCAGGGGAACCTCAACTAATGAAAAACTGTTTTTT.

The chain has TRBV14 and TRBJ2-1, with TRBD1 as a possible D gene (6 bases). V shed 4 bases and J shed 2 bases, with 15 bases lying between them. Germline CDR1 reads SGHDN; CDR2 reads FVKESK. This CDR3 contains 16 residues. DNA of the CDR3: TGTGCCAGCAGCCGTCAGAGGGGGACGACCTACAATGAGCAGTTCTTC. This codes for CASSRQRGTTYNEQFF.